Listed below are T cell receptor beta chains from one sample, sequenced in a study of cytomegalovirus exposure and HLA in healthy donors. The protocol was immunoSEQ multiplex PCR, while the TCRdb copy is restricted to in-frame clones and leaves out a portion. The profile shows fewer than 200,000 clones, 80% to 90% of them singletons. The sequenced material came from PBMCs. These TCRs come from a man in his fifties or sixties in good health and CMV-seropositive. Both conserved end residues are part of each CDR3. The order of the fields is J gene, V gene, CDR3 protein.

J: TRBJ2-2; V: TRBV9; CDR3: CASSPPSGELFF
J: TRBJ1-5; V: TRBV6-1; CDR3: CASSEEGDQPQHF
J: TRBJ2-1; V: TRBV25-1; CDR3: CASSPLGTSGSNEQFF
J: TRBJ2-3; V: TRBV28; CDR3: CASSGGGGQSDTQYF
J: TRBJ2-5; V: TRBV7-2; CDR3: CASSLREGQETQYF
J: TRBJ2-3; V: TRBV19; CDR3: CASSTGGMDTQYF
J: TRBJ2-7; V: TRBV30; CDR3: CAWSLGIGEQYF
J: TRBJ2-3; V: TRBV11-3; CDR3: CASSLEPGIGDTQYF
J: TRBJ2-6; V: TRBV5-1; CDR3: CASGDRGSGANVLTF
J: TRBJ1-3; V: TRBV28; CDR3: CASSLGGRSGNTIYF
J: TRBJ2-1; V: TRBV5-1; CDR3: CASSSRGGGLNEQFF
J: TRBJ2-3; V: TRBV10-2; CDR3: CASSEIGSGGFTDTQYF
J: TRBJ1-1; V: TRBV6-5; CDR3: CASRVTEGTAEAFF
J: TRBJ2-3; V: TRBV9; CDR3: CASAQGPSTDTQYF
J: TRBJ1-6; V: TRBV11-1; CDR3: CASSPGTASPLHF
J: TRBJ2-5; V: TRBV5-1; CDR3: CASSRTGGETQYF
J: TRBJ2-3; V: TRBV9; CDR3: CASSLGTSGSSTDTQYF
J: TRBJ1-6; V: TRBV2; CDR3: CASSDPGQGAVPYNSPLHF
J: TRBJ1-3; V: TRBV11-1; CDR3: CASSLGGPANSGNTIYF
J: TRBJ2-7; V: TRBV7-9; CDR3: CASSLAPQGSSYEQYF
J: TRBJ1-1; V: TRBV10-3; CDR3: CAISRDSETEAFF
J: TRBJ2-7; V: TRBV7-7; CDR3: CASSASRASYEQYF
J: TRBJ2-2; V: TRBV28; CDR3: CASSPGLAGVFPGELFF
J: TRBJ1-2; V: TRBV6-6; CDR3: CASRPDRDYGYTF
J: TRBJ2-2; V: TRBV4-3; CDR3: CASSQEEGGLNTGELFF
J: TRBJ2-5; V: TRBV18; CDR3: CASSPFGETQYF
J: TRBJ1-5; V: TRBV19; CDR3: CASTRAPPRDYSNQPQHF
J: TRBJ1-3; V: TRBV5-4; CDR3: CASSLAQGAGNTIYF
J: TRBJ2-1; V: TRBV2; CDR3: CASSAASGGHNNEQFF
J: TRBJ2-7; V: TRBV28; CDR3: CASLGQGSYEQYF
J: TRBJ1-2; V: TRBV30; CDR3: CAWSVSGSTGYTF
J: TRBJ1-1; V: TRBV5-1; CDR3: CASSSRTGWIGTEAFF
J: TRBJ1-6; V: TRBV5-4; CDR3: CASSLGQYNSPLHF
J: TRBJ2-1; V: TRBV11-3; CDR3: CASSQTGNEQFF
J: NA; V: TRBV10-3; CDR3: CAISESGTRYEQYF
J: TRBJ2-7; V: TRBV7-2; CDR3: CASSFFPTGYEQYF
J: TRBJ2-6; V: TRBV2; CDR3: CASTLRTGLLTF
J: TRBJ1-5; V: TRBV6-5; CDR3: CASNQAYDSNQPQHF
J: TRBJ2-7; V: TRBV7-3; CDR3: CATPGTSGRPYEQYF
J: TRBJ2-3; V: TRBV30; CDR3: CAWSVAGVSTDTQYF
J: TRBJ1-1; V: TRBV19; CDR3: CAARTGTEAFF
J: TRBJ2-5; V: TRBV7-2; CDR3: CASSAQETQYF
J: TRBJ2-6; V: TRBV11-2; CDR3: CASSLVRQGSDGANVLTF
J: TRBJ2-7; V: TRBV5-6; CDR3: CASSWPAQGVWEQYF
J: NA; V: TRBV5-1; CDR3: CASSLKGGASSYEQYF
J: TRBJ2-5; V: TRBV11-2; CDR3: CASSSGTSDWETQYF
J: TRBJ1-2; V: TRBV28; CDR3: CASSLTGDHYGYTF
J: TRBJ2-7; V: TRBV5-1; CDR3: CASSLDRGYEQYF
J: TRBJ2-5; V: TRBV28; CDR3: CASSLAAGQSQETQYF
J: TRBJ2-7; V: TRBV29-1; CDR3: CSVVTGTYEQYF
J: TRBJ2-3; V: TRBV5-4; CDR3: CASSALPGLAGGPTDTQYF
J: TRBJ2-6; V: TRBV30; CDR3: CAWSRGTSGANVLTF
J: TRBJ1-2; V: TRBV5-6; CDR3: CASSLRRAGGYTF
J: TRBJ1-5; V: TRBV4-1; CDR3: CASSQVISGNQPQHF
J: TRBJ2-1; V: TRBV4-3; CDR3: CASSQDELAGMYNEQFF
J: TRBJ2-5; V: TRBV5-4; CDR3: CASSLVGTQETQYF
J: TRBJ1-1; V: TRBV19; CDR3: CASSRDRDTEAFF
J: TRBJ2-2; V: TRBV19; CDR3: CASEAGGFAGELFF